This TCR beta chain was sequenced during a study of breast tumors, draining lymph nodes, adjacent tissues. One entry per CDR3 protein, called by TCRdb with MiXCR from the multiplex PCR reads. The sample yields about 270,000 distinct CDR3 sequences, around 30% seen once. This clonotype showed up just once. No antigen is known for it. CDR1 and CDR2 (germline): SNHLY, FYNNEI. CDR3 length equals 12 residues. Study-level results: Compared with lymph nodes, tumors were less diverse; compared with nontumor tissue, more. Luminal-like breast cancer showed significantly higher tumor–nontumor repertoire similarity than basal-like. Findings are consistent with lymph node origin and intratumoral expansion of most tumor T cells. Data only fit, rather than demonstrated, lymph node origin of most tumor T cells.

The lymph nodes were axillary draining lymph nodes from breast cancer patients. The chain combines TRBV2 with TRBJ2-5, with no clear D. Input material: axillary lymph node tissue. This receptor was obtained from a female donor with breast cancer. Some clones in this sample may be carry-over from other donors' samples. The CDR3 DNA reads TGTGCTAGTAAGGGTCGGCAAGAGACCCAGTACTTC. Protein: CASKGRQETQYF.